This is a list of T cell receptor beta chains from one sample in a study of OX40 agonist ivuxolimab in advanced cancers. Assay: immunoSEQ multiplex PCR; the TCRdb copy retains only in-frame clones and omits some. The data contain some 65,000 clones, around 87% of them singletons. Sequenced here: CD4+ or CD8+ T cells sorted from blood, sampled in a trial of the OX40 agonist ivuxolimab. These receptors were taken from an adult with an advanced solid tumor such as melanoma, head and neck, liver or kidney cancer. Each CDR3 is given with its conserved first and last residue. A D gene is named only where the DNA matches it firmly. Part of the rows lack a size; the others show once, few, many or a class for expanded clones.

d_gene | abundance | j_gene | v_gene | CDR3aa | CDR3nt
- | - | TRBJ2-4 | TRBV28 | CASSLFGVGHFVKNIQYF | TGTGCCAGCAGTTTATTCGGAGTGGGACATTTTGTCAAAAACATTCAGTACTTC
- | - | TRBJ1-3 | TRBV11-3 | CASSFHAGGAGNTIYF | TGTGCCAGCAGCTTTCATGCCGGGGGCGCTGGAAACACCATATATTTT
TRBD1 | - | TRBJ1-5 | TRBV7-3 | CASRHRGLNSNQPQHF | TGTGCCAGTCGACACAGGGGTCTCAATAGCAATCAGCCCCAGCATTTT
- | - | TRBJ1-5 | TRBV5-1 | CASRTTADSNQPQHF | TGCGCCAGCAGAACGACCGCGGATAGCAATCAGCCCCAGCATTTT
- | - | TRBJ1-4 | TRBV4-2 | CASSQLDATNEKLFF | TGTGCCAGCAGCCAACTCGATGCAACTAATGAAAAACTGTTTTTT
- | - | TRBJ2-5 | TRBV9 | CASSVAGPQETQYF | TGTGCCAGCAGCGTAGCTGGGCCTCAAGAGACCCAGTACTTC
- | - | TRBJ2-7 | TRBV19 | CASSIGPGYSYEQYF | TGTGCCAGTAGTATAGGTCCAGGGTACTCCTACGAGCAGTACTTC
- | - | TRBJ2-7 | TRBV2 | CASSPRDRAYEQYF | TGTGCCAGCAGTCCCAGGGATAGAGCCTACGAGCAGTACTTC
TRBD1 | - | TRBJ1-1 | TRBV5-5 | CASTAPGQPNTEAFF | TGTGCCAGCACGGCTCCGGGACAGCCGAACACTGAAGCTTTCTTT
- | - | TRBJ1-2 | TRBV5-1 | CASSLLNLNYGYTF | TGCGCCAGCAGCTTGTTAAACCTAAACTATGGCTACACCTTC
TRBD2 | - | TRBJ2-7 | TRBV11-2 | CASSLTSGSVDEQYF | TGTGCCAGCAGCTTAACAAGCGGGAGTGTTGACGAGCAGTACTTC
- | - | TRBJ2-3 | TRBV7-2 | CASSLQGSTDTQYF | TGTGCCAGCAGCCTACAGGGCAGCACAGATACGCAGTATTTT
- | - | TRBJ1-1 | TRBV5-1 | CASSPLGGLNTEAFF | TGCGCCAGCAGCCCCCTGGGGGGGTTGAACACTGAAGCTTTCTTT
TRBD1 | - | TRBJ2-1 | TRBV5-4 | CASSQQTGNYEQFF | TGTGCCAGCAGCCAACAGACAGGGAACTATGAGCAGTTCTTC
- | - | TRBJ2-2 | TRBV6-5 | CASRARDTGELFF | TGTGCCAGCAGAGCTCGGGACACCGGGGAGCTGTTTTTT
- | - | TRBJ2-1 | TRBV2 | CASSRNEQFF | TGTGCCAGCAGTCGAAATGAGCAGTTCTTC
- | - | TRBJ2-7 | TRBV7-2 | CASRPPSTYEQYF | TGTGCCAGCAGGCCCCCTTCCACCTACGAGCAGTACTTC
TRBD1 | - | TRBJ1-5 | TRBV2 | CASREGQGDSGGPQHF | TGTGCCAGCAGGGAGGGACAGGGGGACAGTGGAGGGCCCCAGCATTTT
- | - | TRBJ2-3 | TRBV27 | CASRTGLYTDTQYF | TGTGCCAGCAGGACGGGACTCTACACAGATACGCAGTATTTT
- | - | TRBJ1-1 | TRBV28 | CASTLGTVNTEAFF | TGTGCCAGCACCCTAGGGACGGTGAACACTGAAGCTTTCTTT
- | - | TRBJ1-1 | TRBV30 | CAWRQGPNTEAFF | TGTGCCTGGAGACAAGGACCGAACACTGAAGCTTTCTTT
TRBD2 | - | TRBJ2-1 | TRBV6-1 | CASSPLAGWNNEQFF | TGTGCCAGCAGTCCCCTAGCGGGGTGGAACAATGAGCAGTTCTTC
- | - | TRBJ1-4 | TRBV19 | CASSPRVGSPATNEKLFF | TGTGCCAGTAGTCCGCGGGTAGGCAGTCCTGCAACTAATGAAAAACTGTTTTTT
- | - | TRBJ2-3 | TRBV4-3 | CASSAPMRGDTQYF | TGCGCCAGCAGCGCCCCGATGAGGGGAGATACGCAGTATTTT
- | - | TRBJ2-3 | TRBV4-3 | CASSQDVVGGATDTQYF | TGCGCCAGCAGCCAAGATGTGGTTGGGGGGGCCACAGATACGCAGTATTTT
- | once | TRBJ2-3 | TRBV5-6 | CASSLRQAPDTQYF | TGTGCCAGCAGCTTACGGCAGGCGCCAGATACGCAGTATTTT
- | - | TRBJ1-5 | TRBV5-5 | CASSLEGTYNQPQHF | TGTGCCAGCAGCTTGGAAGGGACCTACAATCAGCCCCAGCATTTT
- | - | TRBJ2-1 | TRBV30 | CAWSVGGANEQFF | TGTGCCTGGAGTGTGGGTGGAGCCAATGAGCAGTTCTTC
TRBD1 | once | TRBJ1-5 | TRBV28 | CASSTSGTGRQPQHF | TGTGCCAGCAGTACCTCCGGGACAGGGCGTCAGCCCCAGCATTTT
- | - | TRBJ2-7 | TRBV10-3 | CAISEGKDRPYEQYF | TGTGCCATCAGTGAGGGAAAAGACAGACCCTACGAGCAGTACTTC
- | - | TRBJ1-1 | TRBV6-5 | CASSLTNTEAFF | TGTGCCAGCAGCCTAACGAACACTGAAGCTTTCTTT
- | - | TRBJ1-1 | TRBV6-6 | CASSYEENTEAFF | TGTGCCAGCAGTTACGAGGAGAACACTGAAGCTTTCTTT
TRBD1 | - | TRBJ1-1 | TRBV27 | CASSLRTGGMNTEAFF | TGTGCCAGCAGTCTGAGGACAGGGGGCATGAACACTGAAGCTTTCTTT
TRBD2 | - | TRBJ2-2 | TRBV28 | CASSLLAVTGELFF | TGTGCCAGCAGTTTACTAGCGGTCACCGGGGAGCTGTTTTTT
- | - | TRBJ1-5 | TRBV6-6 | CASSYGDRRGNQPQHF | TGTGCCAGCAGTTACGGTGACAGGCGGGGGAATCAGCCCCAGCATTTT
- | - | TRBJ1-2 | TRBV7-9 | CASSLVQLNYGYTF | TGTGCCAGCAGCTTAGTACAGCTCAACTATGGCTACACCTTC
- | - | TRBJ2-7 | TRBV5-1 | CASSMSGSYEQYF | TGCGCCAGCAGCATGAGCGGATCCTACGAGCAGTACTTC
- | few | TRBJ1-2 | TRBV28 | CASSLGSLGYTF | TGTGCCAGCAGTTTAGGGTCTTTGGGCTACACCTTC
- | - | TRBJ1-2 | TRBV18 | CASSPADHYDYTF | TGTGCCAGCTCACCGGCGGATCACTATGACTACACCTTC
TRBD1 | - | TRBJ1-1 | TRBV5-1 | CASRLNRGRPNTEAFF | TGCGCCAGCAGATTGAACAGGGGGCGCCCGAACACTGAAGCTTTCTTT
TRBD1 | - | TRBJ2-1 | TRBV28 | CASTPAGQGALEQFF | TGTGCCAGCACCCCCGCGGGACAGGGAGCTCTCGAGCAGTTCTTC